Given below is one T cell receptor beta chain in context. The target antigen is unknown. TCRdb's copy holds only in-frame clones and misses some; the assay was immunoSEQ multiplex PCR. The sample lists about 150,000 clones, more than 85% occurring once. This CDR3 is 13 amino acids long. Germline V CDR1 and CDR2: LNHDA, SQIVND (reference sequence). V lost 3 bases and J 7 bases, leaving 12 bases between the germline ends. The data were taken from a study of T cell responses to AZD1222 COVID-19 vaccine. Study results and caveats: No repertoire was sampled before or during the peak T cell response, only after it.

The chain links TRBV19 to TRBJ1-1; D remains ambiguous. This TCR came from an adult who received the AZD1222 COVID-19 vaccine. The sample consisted of peripheral blood, taken 28 days after the second AZD1222 dose. This CDR3 reads CASSMQSAREAFF. The CDR3 bases are TGTGCCAGTAGTATGCAGTCGGCCCGTGAAGCTTTCTTT.